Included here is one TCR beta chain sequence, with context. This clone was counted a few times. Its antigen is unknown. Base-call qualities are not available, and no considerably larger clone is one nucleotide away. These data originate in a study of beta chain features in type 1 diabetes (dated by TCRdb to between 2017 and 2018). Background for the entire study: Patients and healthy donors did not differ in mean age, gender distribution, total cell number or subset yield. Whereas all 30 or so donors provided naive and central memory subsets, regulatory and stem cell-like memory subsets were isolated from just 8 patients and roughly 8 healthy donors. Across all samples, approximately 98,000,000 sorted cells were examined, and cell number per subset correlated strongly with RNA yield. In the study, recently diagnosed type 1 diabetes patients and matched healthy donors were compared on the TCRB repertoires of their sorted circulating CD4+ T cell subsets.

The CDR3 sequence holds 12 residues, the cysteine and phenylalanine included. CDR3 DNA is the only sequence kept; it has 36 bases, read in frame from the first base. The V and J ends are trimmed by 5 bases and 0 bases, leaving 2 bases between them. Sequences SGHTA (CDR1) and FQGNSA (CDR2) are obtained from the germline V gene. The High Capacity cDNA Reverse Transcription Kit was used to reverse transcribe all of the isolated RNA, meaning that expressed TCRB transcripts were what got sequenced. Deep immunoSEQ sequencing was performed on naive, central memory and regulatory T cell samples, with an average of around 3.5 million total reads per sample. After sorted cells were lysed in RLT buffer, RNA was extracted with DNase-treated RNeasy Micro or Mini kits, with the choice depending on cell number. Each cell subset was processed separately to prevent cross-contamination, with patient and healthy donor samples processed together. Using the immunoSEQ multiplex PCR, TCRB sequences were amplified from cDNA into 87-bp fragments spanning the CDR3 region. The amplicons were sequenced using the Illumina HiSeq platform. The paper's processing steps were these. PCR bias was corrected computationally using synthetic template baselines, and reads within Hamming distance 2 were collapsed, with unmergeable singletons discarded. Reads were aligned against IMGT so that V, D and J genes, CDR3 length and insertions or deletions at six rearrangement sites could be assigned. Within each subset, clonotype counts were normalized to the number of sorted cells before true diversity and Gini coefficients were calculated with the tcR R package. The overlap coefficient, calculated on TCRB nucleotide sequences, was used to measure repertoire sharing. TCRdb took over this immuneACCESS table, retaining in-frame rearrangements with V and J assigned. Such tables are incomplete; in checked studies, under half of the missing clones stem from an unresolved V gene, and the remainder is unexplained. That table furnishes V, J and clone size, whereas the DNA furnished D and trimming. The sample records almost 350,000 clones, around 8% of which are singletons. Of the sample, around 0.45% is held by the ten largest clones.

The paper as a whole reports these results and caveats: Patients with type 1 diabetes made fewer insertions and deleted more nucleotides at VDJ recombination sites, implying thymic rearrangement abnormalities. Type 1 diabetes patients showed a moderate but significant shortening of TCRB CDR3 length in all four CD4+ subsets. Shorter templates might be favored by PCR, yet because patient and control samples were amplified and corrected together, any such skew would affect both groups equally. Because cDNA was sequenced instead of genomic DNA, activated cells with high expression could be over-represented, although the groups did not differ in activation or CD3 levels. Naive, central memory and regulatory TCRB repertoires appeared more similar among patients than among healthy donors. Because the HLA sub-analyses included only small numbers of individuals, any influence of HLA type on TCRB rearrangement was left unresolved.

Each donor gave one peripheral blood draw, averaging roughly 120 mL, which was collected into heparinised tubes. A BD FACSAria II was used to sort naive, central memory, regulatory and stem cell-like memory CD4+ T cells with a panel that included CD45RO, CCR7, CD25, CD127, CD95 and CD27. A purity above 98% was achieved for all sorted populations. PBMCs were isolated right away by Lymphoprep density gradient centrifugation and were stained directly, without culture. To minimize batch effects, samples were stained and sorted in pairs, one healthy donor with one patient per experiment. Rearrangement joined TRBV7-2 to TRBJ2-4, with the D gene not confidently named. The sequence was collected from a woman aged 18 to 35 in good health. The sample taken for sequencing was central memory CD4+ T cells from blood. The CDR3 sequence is CASSPAKNIQYF. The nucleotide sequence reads TGTGCCAGCAGCCCAGCCAAAAACATTCAGTACTTC.